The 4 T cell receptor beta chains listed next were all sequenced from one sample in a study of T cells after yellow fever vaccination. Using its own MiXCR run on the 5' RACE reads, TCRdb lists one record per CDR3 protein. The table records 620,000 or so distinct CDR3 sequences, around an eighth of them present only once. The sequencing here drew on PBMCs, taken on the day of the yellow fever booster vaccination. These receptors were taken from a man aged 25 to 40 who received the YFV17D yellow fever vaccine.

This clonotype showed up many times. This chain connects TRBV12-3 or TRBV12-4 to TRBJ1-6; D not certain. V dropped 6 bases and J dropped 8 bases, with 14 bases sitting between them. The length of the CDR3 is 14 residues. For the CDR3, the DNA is TGTGCCAGCAGCTTTGGACGGGCGGATTCACCCCTCCACTTT. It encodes CASSFGRADSPLHF.

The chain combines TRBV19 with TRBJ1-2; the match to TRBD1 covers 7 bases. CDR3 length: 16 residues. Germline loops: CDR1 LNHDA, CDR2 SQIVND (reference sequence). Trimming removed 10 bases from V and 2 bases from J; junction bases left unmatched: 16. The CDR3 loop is CATSSTGTETNYGYTF. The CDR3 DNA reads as TGTGCCACTTCATCGACCGGGACAGAAACAAACTATGGCTACACCTTC.

CDR3 DNA sequence: TGTGCCAGCAGTTTTAGTGTGCGACAGGGGGCGAACTATGGCTACACCTTC. Its translation is CASSFSVRQGANYGYTF. The chain has TRBV27 and TRBJ1-2, with 10 bases fitting TRBD1. Germline CDR1 and CDR2: MNHEY and SMNVEV (reference sequence). The J segment lost 2 bases and the V segment lost 3 bases, leaving 9 bases of the junction unmatched. The CDR3 is made up of 17 amino acids.

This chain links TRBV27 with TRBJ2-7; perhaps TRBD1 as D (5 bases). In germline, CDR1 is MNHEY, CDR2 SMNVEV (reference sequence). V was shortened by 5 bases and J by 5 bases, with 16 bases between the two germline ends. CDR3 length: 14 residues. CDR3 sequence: CASSPPQDINEQYF. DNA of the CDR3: TGTGCCAGCAGTCCCCCCCAGGACATAAACGAGCAGTACTTC.